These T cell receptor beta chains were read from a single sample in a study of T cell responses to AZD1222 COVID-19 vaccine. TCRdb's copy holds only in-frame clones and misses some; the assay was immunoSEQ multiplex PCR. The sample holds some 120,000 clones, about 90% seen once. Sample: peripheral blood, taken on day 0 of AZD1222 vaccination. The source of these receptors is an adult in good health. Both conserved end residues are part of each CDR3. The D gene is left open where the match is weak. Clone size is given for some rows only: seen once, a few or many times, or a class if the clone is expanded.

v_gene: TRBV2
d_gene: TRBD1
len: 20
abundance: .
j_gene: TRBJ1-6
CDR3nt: TGTGCCAGCAGTGAACCAGGACAGGGTTTTTTAAGTAACCCTTTGGGGGCCCTCCACTTT
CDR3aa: CASSEPGQGFLSNPLGALHF

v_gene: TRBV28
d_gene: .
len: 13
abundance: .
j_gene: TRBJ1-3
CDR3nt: TGTGCCAGCAGTCCTTACAGGGTGGACACCATATATTTT
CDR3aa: CASSPYRVDTIYF

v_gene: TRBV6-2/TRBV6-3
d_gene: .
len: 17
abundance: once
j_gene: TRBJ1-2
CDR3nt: TGTGCCAGCAGCTCCTCCCTCTCCGGACCCCTCTACTATGGCTACACCTTC
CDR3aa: CASSSSLSGPLYYGYTF

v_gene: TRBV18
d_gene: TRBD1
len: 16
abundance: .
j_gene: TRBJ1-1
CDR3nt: TGTGCCAGCTCAGATTGGACAGGGGTTGGGAACACTGAAGCTTTCTTT
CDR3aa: CASSDWTGVGNTEAFF

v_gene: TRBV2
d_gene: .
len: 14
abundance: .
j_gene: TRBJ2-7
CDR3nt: TGTGCCAGCAGTGAAGAGGGGGGATTCTACGAGCAGTACTTC
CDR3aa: CASSEEGGFYEQYF

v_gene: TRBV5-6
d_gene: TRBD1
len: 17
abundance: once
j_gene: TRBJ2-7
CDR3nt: TGTGCCAGCAGTCCGGGACAGGTACTTTCCTATATGTGGGAGCAGTACTTC
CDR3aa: CASSPGQVLSYMWEQYF

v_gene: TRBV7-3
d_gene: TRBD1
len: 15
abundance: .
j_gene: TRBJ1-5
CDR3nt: TGTGCCAGCAGCTTGTGGGGGGACAGGAGAGAAGCCCAGCATTTT
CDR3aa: CASSLWGDRREAQHF

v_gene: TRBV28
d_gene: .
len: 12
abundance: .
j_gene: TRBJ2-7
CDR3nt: TGTGCCAGCAGTTACAACTCCTACGAGCAGTACTTC
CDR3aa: CASSYNSYEQYF

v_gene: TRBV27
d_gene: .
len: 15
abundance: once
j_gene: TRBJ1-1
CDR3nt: TGTGCCAGCAGTTTAGGGGCAGCTATGAACACTGAAGCTTTCTTT
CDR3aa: CASSLGAAMNTEAFF

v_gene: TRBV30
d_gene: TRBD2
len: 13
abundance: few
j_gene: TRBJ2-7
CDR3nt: TGTGCCTGGAGACTAGCGGGAGGGCGTGAGCAGTACTTC
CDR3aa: CAWRLAGGREQYF

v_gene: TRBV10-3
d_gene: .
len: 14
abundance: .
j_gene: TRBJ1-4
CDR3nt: TGTGCCATCAGTGAGTGGGGAACTAATGAAAAACTGTTTTTT
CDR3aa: CAISEWGTNEKLFF

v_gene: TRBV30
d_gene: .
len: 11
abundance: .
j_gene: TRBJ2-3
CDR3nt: TGTGCCTGGAGATCAAGAGATACGCAGTATTTT
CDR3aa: CAWRSRDTQYF

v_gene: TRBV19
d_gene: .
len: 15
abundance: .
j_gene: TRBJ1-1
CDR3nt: TGTGCCAGTAGTAGTTCTCAGTACATGAACACTGAAGCTTTCTTT
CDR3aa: CASSSSQYMNTEAFF

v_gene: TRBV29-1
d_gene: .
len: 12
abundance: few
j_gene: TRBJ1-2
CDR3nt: TGCAGCGTTGAAGGGGGGCTTTATGGCTACACCTTC
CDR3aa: CSVEGGLYGYTF

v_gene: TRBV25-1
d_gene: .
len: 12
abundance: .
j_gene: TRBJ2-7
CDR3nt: TGTGCCAGCAGTGAGGACTTTTACGAGCAGTACTTC
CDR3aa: CASSEDFYEQYF

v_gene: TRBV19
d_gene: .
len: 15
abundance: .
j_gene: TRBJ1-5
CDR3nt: TGTGCCAGTAGGGTCGTGGGGGGCCTACGTCAGCCCCAGCATTTT
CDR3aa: CASRVVGGLRQPQHF

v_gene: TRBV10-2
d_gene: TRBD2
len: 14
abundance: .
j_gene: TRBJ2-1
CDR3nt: TGCGCCAGCAAGTTGGCGGGAGGGCCTGATGAGCAGTTCTTC
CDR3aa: CASKLAGGPDEQFF

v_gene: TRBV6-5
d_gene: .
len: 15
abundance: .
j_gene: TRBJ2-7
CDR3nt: TGTGCCAGCAGTTACTCAAAACCCTTGGGATTCGAGCAGTACTTC
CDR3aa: CASSYSKPLGFEQYF

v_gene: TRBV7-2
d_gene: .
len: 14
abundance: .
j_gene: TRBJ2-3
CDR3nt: TGTGCCAGCAGCTCTTCAAGGAGGACAGATACGCAGTATTTT
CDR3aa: CASSSSRRTDTQYF

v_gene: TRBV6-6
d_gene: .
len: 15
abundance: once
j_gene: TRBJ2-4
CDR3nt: TGTGCCAGCACAATAACTTGGGGGCGTGAGAACATTCAGTACTTC
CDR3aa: CASTITWGRENIQYF

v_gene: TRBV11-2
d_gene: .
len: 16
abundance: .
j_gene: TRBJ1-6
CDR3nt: TGTGCCAGCAGCTTACGACCTACAGGGAATAATTCACCCCTCCACTTT
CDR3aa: CASSLRPTGNNSPLHF

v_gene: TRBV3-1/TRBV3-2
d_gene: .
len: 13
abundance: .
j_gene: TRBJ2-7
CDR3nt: TGTGCCAGCAGCAGGACCGAGGCCTACGAGCAGTACTTC
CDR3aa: CASSRTEAYEQYF

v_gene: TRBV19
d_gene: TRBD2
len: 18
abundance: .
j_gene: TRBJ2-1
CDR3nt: TGTGCCAGTAGTTCCAAGACTAGCGTTTCCCCCTACTCAGGTGAGCAGTTCTTC
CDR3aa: CASSSKTSVSPYSGEQFF

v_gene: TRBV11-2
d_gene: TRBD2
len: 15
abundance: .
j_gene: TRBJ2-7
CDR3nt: TGTGCCAGCAGCTCAGAGACTAGCGGGAGCTACGAGCAGTACTTC
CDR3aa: CASSSETSGSYEQYF

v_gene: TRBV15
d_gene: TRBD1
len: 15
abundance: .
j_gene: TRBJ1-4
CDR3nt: TGTGCCACCAGCAAAGACAGGGCGGGGAATGAAAAACTGTTTTTT
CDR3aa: CATSKDRAGNEKLFF

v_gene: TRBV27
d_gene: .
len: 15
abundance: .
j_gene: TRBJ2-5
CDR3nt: TGTGCCAGCAGTCTCGCCTGGGGGGGCAGCGAGACCCAGTACTTC
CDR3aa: CASSLAWGGSETQYF

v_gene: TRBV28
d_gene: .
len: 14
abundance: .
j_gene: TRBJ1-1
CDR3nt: TGTGCCAGCAGAGGAGACGCGAGGAGCACTGAAGCTTTCTTT
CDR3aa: CASRGDARSTEAFF

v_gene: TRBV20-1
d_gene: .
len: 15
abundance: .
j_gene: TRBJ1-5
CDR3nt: TGCAGTGCTAGTAGGGGGGATTTGAGCAATCAGCCCCAGCATTTT
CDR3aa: CSASRGDLSNQPQHF

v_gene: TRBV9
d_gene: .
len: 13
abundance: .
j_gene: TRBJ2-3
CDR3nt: TGTGCCAGCAGCGTAGACCGGGATGATACGCAGTATTTT
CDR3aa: CASSVDRDDTQYF

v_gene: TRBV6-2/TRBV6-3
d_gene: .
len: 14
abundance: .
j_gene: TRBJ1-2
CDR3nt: TGTGCCAGCAGTTACTCTAACCCACCAACTGGCTACACCTTC
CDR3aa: CASSYSNPPTGYTF